This TCR beta chain came from a study of CD8 T cells in ankylosing spondylitis. This clonotype occurred many times. Its antigen is undetermined. Molecular-barcoded quantitative 5'-RACE produced these TCR beta libraries. From the 5' RACE reads, TCRdb called clonotypes with MiXCR, one entry per CDR3 protein. This sample has roughly 130,000 distinct CDR3 sequences, with 7% found just once. General observations from the study: Certain motif variants had earlier appeared in reactive arthritis synovial fluid and blood.

The CDR3 extends over 16 amino acids. V was shortened by 5 bases and J by 5 bases, with 19 bases between the two germline ends. Germline CDR1 is SEHNR and CDR2 is FQNEAQ (reference sequence). The sequenced sample was blood, either unsorted or a sorted T cell fraction (not recorded which). The clonotype was recovered from a male donor with ankylosing spondylitis or in good health (not recorded which). This rearrangement joins TRBV7-9 to TRBJ2-1; TRBD2 is a possible D gene (5 bases). In DNA, the CDR3 is TGTGCCAGCAGCGCTCTTTCGGTAGCGACTCACAATGAGCAGTTCTTC. It specifies CASSALSVATHNEQFF.